This entry concerns a single T cell receptor beta chain. Antigen: not known. Clones were read by immunoSEQ multiplex PCR, and TCRdb kept only the in-frame ones, dropping some. The sample lists about 82,000 clones; about 91% were seen once. The sample originates from a study of siplizumab effects on memory and regulatory T cells. The CDR3 covers 13 residues. J gave up 8 bases and V 2 bases, and 4 bases lay outside the gene matches. Germline assignment: CDR1 MNHNY and CDR2 SVGAGI (reference sequence). Regarding the study as a whole: The alloresponse seemed to draw substantially on naive T cells, which appeared more diverse than memory cells. Alloreactive sequences traceable to unstimulated CD4+ memory cells declined significantly under siplizumab. Mapping to unstimulated subsets was achieved for only a minor fraction of alloreactive clones.

Sequencing was carried out using Tregs sorted from blood. The clonotype comes from a human donor in good health. V and J are TRBV6-6 and TRBJ1-1; 8 bases agree with TRBD1. The CDR3 DNA follows: TGTGCCAGCAGTTACAACCGGGACAGGGAAGCTTTCTTT. Its translation: CASSYNRDREAFF.